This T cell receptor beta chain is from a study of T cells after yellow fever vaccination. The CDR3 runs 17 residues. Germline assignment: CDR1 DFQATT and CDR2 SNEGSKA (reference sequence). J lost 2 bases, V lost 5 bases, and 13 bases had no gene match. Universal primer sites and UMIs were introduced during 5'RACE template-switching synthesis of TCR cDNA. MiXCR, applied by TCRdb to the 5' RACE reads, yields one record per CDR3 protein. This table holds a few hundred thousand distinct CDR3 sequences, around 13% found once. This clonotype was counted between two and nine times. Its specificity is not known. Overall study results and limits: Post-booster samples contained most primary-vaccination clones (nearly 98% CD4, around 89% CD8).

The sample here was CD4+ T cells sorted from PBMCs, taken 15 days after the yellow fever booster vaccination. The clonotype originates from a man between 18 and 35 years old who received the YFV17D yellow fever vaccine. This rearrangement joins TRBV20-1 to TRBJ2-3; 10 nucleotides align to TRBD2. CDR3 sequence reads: CSAHVAGGPDTTDTQYF. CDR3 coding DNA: TGCAGTGCTCATGTAGCGGGGGGCCCGGATACCACAGATACGCAGTATTTT.